The subject of this entry is one T cell receptor beta chain. The data were obtained in a study of glioma-infiltrating T cells. Germline CDR1 LGHDT, CDR2 YNNKEL (reference sequence). The CDR3 runs 18 residues. V lost 2 bases and J lost 4, with 22 bases in between. The iRepertoire nested amplicon-rescue multiplex PCR amplified TCR alpha and beta CDR3s from RNA. Each CDR3 protein is one row after TCRdb ran MiXCR on the multiplex PCR reads. The sample has around 190,000 distinct CDR3 sequences; approximately 30% are singletons. Sequencing input: glioma tissue, nonneoplastic brain tissue, or PBMCs (not recorded which). The sequence derives from a human donor with low-grade glioma or glioblastoma, undergoing nonglioma brain surgery, or in good health (not recorded which). The chain joins TRBV3-1 to TRBJ2-3, with D perhaps TRBD1 or TRBD2 (5 bases each). The CDR3: CASSQKATLARDADTQYF. CDR3 DNA: TGTGCCAGCAGCCAAAAGGCTACCTTGGCCCGGGACGCAGATACGCAGTATTTT.